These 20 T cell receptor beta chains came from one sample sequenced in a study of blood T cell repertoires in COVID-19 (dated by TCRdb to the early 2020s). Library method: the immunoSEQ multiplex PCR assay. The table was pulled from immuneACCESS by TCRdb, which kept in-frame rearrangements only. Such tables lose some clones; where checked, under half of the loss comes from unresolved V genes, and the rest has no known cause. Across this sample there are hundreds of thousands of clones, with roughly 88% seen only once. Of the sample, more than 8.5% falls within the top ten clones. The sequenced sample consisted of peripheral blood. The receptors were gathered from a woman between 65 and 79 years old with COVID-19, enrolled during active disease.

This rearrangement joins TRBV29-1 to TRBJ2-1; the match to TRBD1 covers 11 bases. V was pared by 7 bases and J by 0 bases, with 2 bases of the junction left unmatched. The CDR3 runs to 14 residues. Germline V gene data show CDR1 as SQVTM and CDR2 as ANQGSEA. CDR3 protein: CSAGTGGSYNEQFF. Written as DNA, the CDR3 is TGCAGCGCCGGGACAGGGGGCTCCTACAATGAGCAGTTCTTC.

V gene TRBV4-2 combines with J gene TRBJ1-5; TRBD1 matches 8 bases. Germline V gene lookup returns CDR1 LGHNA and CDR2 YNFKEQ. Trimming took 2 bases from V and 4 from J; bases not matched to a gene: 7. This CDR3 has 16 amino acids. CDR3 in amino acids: CASSQFFDRGNQPQHF. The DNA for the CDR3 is TGTGCCAGCAGCCAATTTTTCGACAGGGGAAATCAGCCCCAGCATTTT.

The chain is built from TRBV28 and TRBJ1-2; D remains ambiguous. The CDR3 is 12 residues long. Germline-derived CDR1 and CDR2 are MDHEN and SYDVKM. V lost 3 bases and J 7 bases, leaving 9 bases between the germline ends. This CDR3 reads CASSLGDSGYTF. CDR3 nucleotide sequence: TGTGCCAGCAGTTTGGGCGATTCTGGCTACACCTTC.

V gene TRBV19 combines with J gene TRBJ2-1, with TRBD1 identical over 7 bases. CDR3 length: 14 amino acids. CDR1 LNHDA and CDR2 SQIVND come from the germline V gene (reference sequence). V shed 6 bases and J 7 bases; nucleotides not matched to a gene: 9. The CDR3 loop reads CASRSKGAMNEQFF. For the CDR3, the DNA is TGTGCCAGTAGGTCTAAGGGGGCGATGAATGAGCAGTTCTTC.

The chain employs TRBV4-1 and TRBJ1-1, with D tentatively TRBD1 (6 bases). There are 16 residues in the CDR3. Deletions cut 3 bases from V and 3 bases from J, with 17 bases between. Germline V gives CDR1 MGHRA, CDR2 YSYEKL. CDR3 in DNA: TGCGCCAGCAGCCAGGGGGCAGGATTGGTTTACACTGAAGCTTTCTTT. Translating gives CASSQGAGLVYTEAFF.

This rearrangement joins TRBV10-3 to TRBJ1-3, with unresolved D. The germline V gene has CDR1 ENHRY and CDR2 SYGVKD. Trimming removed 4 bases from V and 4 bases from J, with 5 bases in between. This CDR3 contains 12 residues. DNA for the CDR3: TGTGCCATCAGTGTTAGAGGAAACACCATATATTTT. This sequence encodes CAISVRGNTIYF.

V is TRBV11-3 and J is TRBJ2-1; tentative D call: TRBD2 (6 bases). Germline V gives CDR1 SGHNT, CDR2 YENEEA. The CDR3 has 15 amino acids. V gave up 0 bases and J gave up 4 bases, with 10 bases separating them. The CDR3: CASSLDQEGYNEQFF. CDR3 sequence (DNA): TGTGCCAGCAGCTTAGATCAGGAGGGTTACAATGAGCAGTTCTTC. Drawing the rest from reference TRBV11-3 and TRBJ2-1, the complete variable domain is EAGVVQSPRYKIIEKKQPVAFWCNPISGHNTLYWYLQNLGQGPELLIRYENEEAVDDSQLPKDRFSAERLKGVDSTLKIQPAELGDSAVYLCASSLDQEGYNEQFFGPGTRLTVL.

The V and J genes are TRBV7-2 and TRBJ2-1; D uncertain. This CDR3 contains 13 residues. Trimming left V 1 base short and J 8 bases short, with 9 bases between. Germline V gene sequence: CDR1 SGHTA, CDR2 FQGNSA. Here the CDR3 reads CASSLVAFDEQFF. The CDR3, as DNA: TGTGCCAGCAGCTTAGTAGCTTTCGATGAGCAGTTCTTC.

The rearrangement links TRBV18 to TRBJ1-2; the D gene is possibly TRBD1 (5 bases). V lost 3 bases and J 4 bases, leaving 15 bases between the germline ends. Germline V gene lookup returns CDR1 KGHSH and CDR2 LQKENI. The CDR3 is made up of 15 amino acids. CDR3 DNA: TGTGCCAGCTCACCGAGGAGGGGATGGGGCTATGGCTACACCTTC. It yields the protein CASSPRRGWGYGYTF.

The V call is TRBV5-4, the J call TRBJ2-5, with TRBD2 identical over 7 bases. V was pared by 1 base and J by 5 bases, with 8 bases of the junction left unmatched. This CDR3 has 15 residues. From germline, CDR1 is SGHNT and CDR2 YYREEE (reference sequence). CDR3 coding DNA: TGTGCCAGCAGCTTGCGTGTCGGGGGGACCGAGACCCAGTACTTC. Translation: CASSLRVGGTETQYF. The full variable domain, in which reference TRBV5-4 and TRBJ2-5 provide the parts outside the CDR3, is ETGVTQSPTHLIKTRGQQVTLRCSSQSGHNTVSWYQQALGQGPQFIFQYYREEENGRGNFPPRFSGLQFPNYSSELNVNALELDDSALYLCASSLRVGGTETQYFGPGTRLLVL.

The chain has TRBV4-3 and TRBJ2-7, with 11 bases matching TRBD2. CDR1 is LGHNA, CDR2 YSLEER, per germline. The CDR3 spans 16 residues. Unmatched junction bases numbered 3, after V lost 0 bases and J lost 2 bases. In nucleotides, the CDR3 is TGCGCCAGCAGCCAAGATACTAGCGGGAGTCCCTACGAGCAGTACTTC. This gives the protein CASSQDTSGSPYEQYF.

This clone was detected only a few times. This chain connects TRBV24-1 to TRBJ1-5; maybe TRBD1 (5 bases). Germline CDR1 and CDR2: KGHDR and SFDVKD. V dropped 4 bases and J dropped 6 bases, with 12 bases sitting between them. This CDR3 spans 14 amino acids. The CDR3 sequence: CATSERGLFQPQHF. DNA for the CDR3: TGTGCCACCAGTGAAAGGGGCTTATTTCAGCCCCAGCATTTT.

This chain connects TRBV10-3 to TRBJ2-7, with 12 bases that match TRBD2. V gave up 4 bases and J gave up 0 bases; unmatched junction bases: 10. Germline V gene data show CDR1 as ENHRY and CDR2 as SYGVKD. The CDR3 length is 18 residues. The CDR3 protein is CAISGGGTSGHSSYEQYF. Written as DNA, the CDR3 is TGTGCCATCAGTGGGGGCGGGACTAGCGGGCATAGCTCCTACGAGCAGTACTTC.

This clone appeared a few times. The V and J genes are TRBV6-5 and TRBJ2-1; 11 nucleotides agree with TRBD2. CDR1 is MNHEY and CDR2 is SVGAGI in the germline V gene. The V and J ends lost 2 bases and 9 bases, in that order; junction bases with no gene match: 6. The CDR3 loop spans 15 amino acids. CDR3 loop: CASSYTSGRMGEQFF. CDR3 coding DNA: TGTGCCAGCAGTTACACTAGCGGGAGAATGGGTGAGCAGTTCTTC.

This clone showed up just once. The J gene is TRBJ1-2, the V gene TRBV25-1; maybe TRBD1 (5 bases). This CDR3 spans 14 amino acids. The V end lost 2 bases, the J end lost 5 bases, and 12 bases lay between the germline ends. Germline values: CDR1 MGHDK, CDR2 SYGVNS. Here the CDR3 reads CASSETGILYGYTF. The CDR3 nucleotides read TGTGCCAGCAGTGAAACAGGAATTCTTTATGGCTACACCTTC.

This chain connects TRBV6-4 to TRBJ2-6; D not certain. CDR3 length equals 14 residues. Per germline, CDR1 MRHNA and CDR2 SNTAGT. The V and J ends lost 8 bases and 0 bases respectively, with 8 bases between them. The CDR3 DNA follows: TGTGCCAGCTCTATAAGCTCTGGGGCCAACGTCCTGACTTTC. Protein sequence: CASSISSGANVLTF.

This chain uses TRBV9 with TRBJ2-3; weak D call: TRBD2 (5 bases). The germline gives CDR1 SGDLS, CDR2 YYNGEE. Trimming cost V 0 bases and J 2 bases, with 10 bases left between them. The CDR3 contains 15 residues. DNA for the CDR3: TGTGCCAGCAGCGTAGCCGGGGTTCCCACAGATACGCAGTATTTT. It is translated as CASSVAGVPTDTQYF.

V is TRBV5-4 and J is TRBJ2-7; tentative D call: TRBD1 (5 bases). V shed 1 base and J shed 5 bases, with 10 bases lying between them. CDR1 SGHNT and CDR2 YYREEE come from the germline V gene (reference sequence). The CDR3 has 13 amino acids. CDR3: CASSLRGNHEQYF. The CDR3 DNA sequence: TGTGCCAGCAGCTTGAGGGGAAACCACGAGCAGTACTTC.

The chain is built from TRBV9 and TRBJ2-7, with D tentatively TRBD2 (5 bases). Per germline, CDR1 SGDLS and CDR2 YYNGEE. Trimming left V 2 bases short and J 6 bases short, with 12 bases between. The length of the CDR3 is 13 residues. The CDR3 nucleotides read TGTGCCAGCAGCGTCCTGGCTAGCTCCGAGCAGTACTTC. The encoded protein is CASSVLASSEQYF.

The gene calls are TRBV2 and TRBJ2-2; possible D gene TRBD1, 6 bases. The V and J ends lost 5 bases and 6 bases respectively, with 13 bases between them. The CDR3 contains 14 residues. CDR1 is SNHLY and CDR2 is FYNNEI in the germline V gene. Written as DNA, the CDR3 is TGTGCCAGCAGTCCCAGACAGGTTTCCGGGGAGCTGTTTTTT. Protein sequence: CASSPRQVSGELFF.